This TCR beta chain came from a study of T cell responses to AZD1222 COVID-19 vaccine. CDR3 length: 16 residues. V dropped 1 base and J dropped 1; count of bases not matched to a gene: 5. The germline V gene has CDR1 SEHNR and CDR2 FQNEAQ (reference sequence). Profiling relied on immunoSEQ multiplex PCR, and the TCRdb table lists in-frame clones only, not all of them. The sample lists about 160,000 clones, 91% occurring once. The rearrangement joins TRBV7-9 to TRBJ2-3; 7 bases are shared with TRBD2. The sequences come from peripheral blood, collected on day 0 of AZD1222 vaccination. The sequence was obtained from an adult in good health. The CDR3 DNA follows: TGTGCCAGCAGCTTAGGGGAGGGGAAGGGCACAGATACGCAGTATTTT. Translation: CASSLGEGKGTDTQYF.